The 13 T cell receptor beta chains below all came from one sample that was sequenced in a study of cytotoxic CD8 clonotypes in ibrutinib-treated CLL. Profiled with immunoSEQ multiplex PCR; TCRdb holds only in-frame clones, not every one. The table has roughly 300,000 clones, roughly four fifths seen once; the top ten hold about 5.3%. Sequenced material: PBMCs, taken at disease progression, from a patient treated with ibrutinib. The receptor set was obtained from a human donor with chronic lymphocytic leukemia.

V is TRBV10-2 and J is TRBJ2-2; TRBD2 matches at 7 bases. CDR3 length equals 18 residues. The J segment lost 2 bases and the V segment lost 7 bases, leaving 16 bases of the junction unmatched. In germline, CDR1 is WSHSY, CDR2 SAAADI. CDR3 nucleotide sequence: TGCGCCAGCACTATCCCCCGCCCGGGGACTACTAACACCGGGGAGCTGTTTTTT. This encodes CASTIPRPGTTNTGELFF.

This clone has a single count. This chain uses TRBV9 with TRBJ2-2; 10 bases map to TRBD1. This CDR3 is 17 amino acids long. CDR1 and CDR2 (germline): SGDLS, YYNGEE. The V gene end was trimmed by 1 base and the J gene end by 4 bases; junction bases not matched to a gene: 7. CDR3 loop: CASSVSQTGGITGELFF. The CDR3, as DNA: TGTGCCAGCAGCGTATCCCAGACAGGGGGCATCACCGGGGAGCTGTTTTTT.

This chain joins TRBV7-2 and TRBJ1-3, with a tentative D call TRBD1 (5 bases). This CDR3 contains 16 residues. Germline V gene lookup returns CDR1 SGHTA and CDR2 FQGNSA. Trimming left V 2 bases short and J 0 bases short, with 11 bases between. Written as DNA, the CDR3 is TGTGCCAGCAGCTTAAAGGGGATGAGCTCTGGAAACACCATATATTTT. Its translation is CASSLKGMSSGNTIYF.

The V and J genes are TRBV5-1 and TRBJ1-1, with D uncertain. Germline-derived CDR1 and CDR2 are SGHRS and YFSETQ. Deletions cut 4 bases from V and 3 bases from J, with 10 bases between. The CDR3 covers 13 residues. CDR3 in DNA: TGCGCCAGCAGCCCCCGTTTGGACACTGAAGCTTTCTTT. Translation: CASSPRLDTEAFF.

V gene TRBV29-1 combines with J gene TRBJ1-1; D is perhaps TRBD1 (5 bases). Trimming cost V 5 bases and J 2 bases, with 12 bases left between them. The CDR3 is 13 residues long. CDR1 is SQVTM, CDR2 ANQGSEA, per germline. CDR3 nucleotides: TGCAGCGTTTACCATGGGGGTAACACTGAAGCTTTCTTT. It is translated as CSVYHGGNTEAFF.

J is TRBJ1-2 and V is TRBV5-3, with TRBD1 as a possible D gene (6 bases). TRBV5-3 has ORF status, its function being uncertain. Trimming removed 5 bases at V and 4 bases at J, with 24 bases between. The CDR3 spans 17 residues. This CDR3 reads CARRRSGTPESPYGYTF. The CDR3, as DNA: TGTGCCAGAAGGAGAAGCGGGACACCCGAGTCTCCCTATGGCTACACCTTC.

The rearrangement uses TRBV6-5 and TRBJ1-2; D may be TRBD1 (6 bases). The CDR3 has 13 residues. V lost 4 bases and J 7 bases, leaving 13 bases between the germline ends. Germline V CDR1 and CDR2: MNHEY, SVGAGI. CDR3 protein: CASSFGRGSGYTF. DNA of the CDR3: TGTGCCAGCAGTTTCGGCAGGGGAAGTGGCTACACCTTC.

This chain joins TRBV5-1 and TRBJ1-6; a weak D match, TRBD1 (5 bases). CDR3 length equals 18 residues. Germline assignment: CDR1 SGHRS and CDR2 YFSETQ. V lost 4 bases and J 1 base, leaving 18 bases between the germline ends. As DNA, the CDR3 is TGCGCCAGCAGCCCGGGAGCTTTCCAGGGTTCCTATAATTCACCCCTCCACTTT. This gives the protein CASSPGAFQGSYNSPLHF.

This chain uses TRBV18 with TRBJ2-7, with D hard to call. Germline CDR1 KGHSH, CDR2 LQKENI. Trimming pared 6 bases from V and 1 base from J, leaving 1 base between. The CDR3 runs 10 residues. The CDR3 DNA follows: TGTGCCAGCTCTTCCTACGAGCAGTACTTC. Its protein product is CASSSYEQYF.

This chain links TRBV4-1 with TRBJ2-5; D call uncertain. V was pared by 1 base and J by 2 bases, with 11 bases between. Germline CDR1 is MGHRA and CDR2 is YSYEKL. This CDR3 is built from 15 residues. CDR3 in amino acids: CASSQVGKKQETQYF. The DNA for the CDR3 is TGCGCCAGCAGCCAAGTGGGCAAGAAACAAGAGACCCAGTACTTC.

The CDR3 protein is CASSDSGLMNTEAFF. The CDR3 DNA sequence: TGTGCCAGCAGTGATAGTGGACTGATGAACACTGAAGCTTTCTTT. The rearrangement uses TRBV2 and TRBJ1-1; D unresolved. Germline V lookup: CDR1 SNHLY, CDR2 FYNNEI. V was trimmed by 3 bases and J by 0 bases, leaving 11 bases between them. The CDR3 is 15 amino acids.

This clone was seen only once. V is TRBV7-8 and J is TRBJ1-1; weak D call: TRBD1 (6 bases). V was shortened by 5 bases and J by 1 base, with 14 bases between the two germline ends. This CDR3 spans 15 amino acids. Germline-derived CDR1 and CDR2 are SGHVS and FQNEAQ. This chain's CDR3 is CASSGRGGGNTEAFF. The CDR3 DNA is TGTGCCAGCAGCGGACGGGGGGGCGGGAACACTGAAGCTTTCTTT.

V gene TRBV7-9 combines with J gene TRBJ1-2; D uncertain. V lost 2 bases and J 3 bases, leaving 13 bases between the germline ends. The CDR3 is 15 amino acids. Per germline, CDR1 SEHNR and CDR2 FQNEAQ (reference sequence). The CDR3 DNA is TGTGCCAGCAGCTTAATCGAAGCCCTACACTATGGCTACACCTTC. It codes for CASSLIEALHYGYTF.